The 9 T cell receptor beta chains reported below all come from one sample, sequenced in a study of cytomegalovirus exposure and HLA in healthy donors. Primers included in the PCR were 60 Vbeta and 13 Jbeta primers. Assay used: immunoSEQ multiplex PCR; TCRdb lists only in-frame clones, some missing. The sample carries 130,000 or so clones, 70% to 85% recorded once. Material for sequencing was PBMCs. These receptors all stem from a woman between 18 and 29 years old in good health and CMV-seropositive.

This sequence joins TRBV4-1 and TRBJ2-5, with 7 bases identical to TRBD1. There are 17 residues in the CDR3. Germline V gene data show CDR1 as MGHRA and CDR2 as YSYEKL. The junction had 13 bases not matched to a gene; V was cut back by 0 bases and J by 6 bases. The CDR3 DNA reads TGCGCCAGCAGCCAAGAAATCGCAGGGGGTCTCAGTAAGACCCAGTACTTC. As protein: CASSQEIAGGLSKTQYF.

The chain is built from TRBV19 and TRBJ1-1, with 11 nucleotides matching TRBD1. The junction had 3 bases not matched to a gene; V was cut back by 5 bases and J by 4 bases. Germline V lookup: CDR1 LNHDA, CDR2 SQIVND (reference sequence). CDR3 length equals 14 residues. For the CDR3, the DNA is TGTGCCAGTAGTGCCGGACAGGGGGCCACTGAAGCTTTCTTT. This encodes CASSAGQGATEAFF.

The rearrangement links TRBV19 to TRBJ1-5; TRBD1 matches 7 bases. V shed 0 bases and J 7 bases; nucleotides not matched to a gene: 18. CDR1 is LNHDA and CDR2 is SQIVND in the germline V gene (reference sequence). The CDR3 sequence is 19 residues long. CDR3 protein: CASSIDLDGDSKTPQPQHF. CDR3 nucleotide sequence: TGTGCCAGTAGTATAGATCTAGATGGGGACAGCAAAACCCCACAGCCCCAGCATTTT. Full variable domain (outside the CDR3, taken from reference TRBV19 and TRBJ1-5): DGGITQSPKYLFRKEGQNVTLSCEQNLNHDAMYWYRQDPGQGLRLIYYSQIVNDFQKGDIAEGYSVSREKKESFPLTVTSAQKNPTAFYLCASSIDLDGDSKTPQPQHFGDGTRLSIL.

The chain is built from TRBV5-1 and TRBJ2-1; a possible D gene is TRBD1 (6 bases). With 4 bases removed from V and 3 bases from J, the gap between germline ends came to 14 bases. Looked up from germline, CDR1 is SGHRS and CDR2 is YFSETQ. The CDR3 consists of 15 residues. DNA for the CDR3: TGCGCCAGCAGCGGGAGTTGGACAGACTACAATGAGCAGTTCTTC. Its translation: CASSGSWTDYNEQFF.

The genes are TRBV5-1 and TRBJ2-1; 7 bases agree with TRBD2. V dropped 4 bases and J dropped 6; count of bases not matched to a gene: 10. Germline CDR1 SGHRS, CDR2 YFSETQ. This CDR3 has 15 residues. CDR3 amino acids: CASSPLGASGNEQFF. CDR3 nucleotide sequence: TGCGCCAGCAGCCCCCTCGGGGCTAGCGGCAATGAGCAGTTCTTC. Variable domain in full (rest from reference TRBV5-1 and TRBJ2-1): KAGVTQTPRYLIKTRGQQVTLSCSPISGHRSVSWYQQTPGQGLQFLFEYFSETQRNKGNFPGRFSGRQFSNSRSEMNVSTLELGDSALYLCASSPLGASGNEQFFGPGTRLTVL.

This clone was detected once. This chain connects TRBV7-9 to TRBJ2-7; perhaps TRBD2 as D (5 bases). V dropped 5 bases and J dropped 7 bases, with 15 bases sitting between them. The CDR3 extends over 13 amino acids. The germline CDR1 and CDR2 sequences are SEHNR and FQNEAQ (reference sequence). DNA for the CDR3: TGTGCCAGCAGCACGGGATCGTTAAGTGAGCAGTACTTC. It translates to CASSTGSLSEQYF.

The V and J genes are TRBV13 and TRBJ1-4; 9 bases fit TRBD1. Germline CDR1 and CDR2: PRHDT and FYEKMQ (reference sequence). The CDR3 is made up of 14 amino acids. V lost 5 bases, J lost 3 bases, and 1 base stayed unmatched. The chain's CDR3 is CASSDRGANEKLFF. For the CDR3, the DNA is TGTGCCAGCAGCGACAGGGGGGCTAATGAAAAACTGTTTTTT.

This clone was detected only once. The rearrangement uses TRBV28 and TRBJ1-2; D ambiguous. V was trimmed by 5 bases and J by 0 bases, leaving 10 bases between them. The CDR3 sequence is 14 residues long. Germline values: CDR1 MDHEN, CDR2 SYDVKM. The CDR3 region has the DNA TGTGCCAGCAGTCCCGGGTCCGCTAACTATGGCTACACCTTC. Amino acids: CASSPGSANYGYTF.

The CDR3 nucleotides read TGTGCCAGCAGCTTAGCGTGGGGGGGTGAAGCTTTCTTT. Translated: CASSLAWGGEAFF. The V gene is TRBV7-9, the J gene TRBJ1-1, with D maybe TRBD1 (5 bases). Trimming removed 0 bases at V and 7 bases at J, with 9 bases between. The V gene's germline CDR1 is SEHNR and CDR2 FQNEAQ (reference sequence). The CDR3 extends over 13 amino acids.